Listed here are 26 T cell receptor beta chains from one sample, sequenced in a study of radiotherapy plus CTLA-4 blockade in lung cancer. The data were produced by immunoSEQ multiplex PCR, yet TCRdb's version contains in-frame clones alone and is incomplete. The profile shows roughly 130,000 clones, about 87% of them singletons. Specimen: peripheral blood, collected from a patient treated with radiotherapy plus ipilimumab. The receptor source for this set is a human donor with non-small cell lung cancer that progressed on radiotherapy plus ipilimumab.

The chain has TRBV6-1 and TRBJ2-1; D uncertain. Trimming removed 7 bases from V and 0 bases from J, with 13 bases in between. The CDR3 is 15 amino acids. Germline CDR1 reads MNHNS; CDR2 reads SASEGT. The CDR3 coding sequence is TGTGCCAGCAATTTCAGCCCTAGCTCCTACAATGAGCAGTTCTTC. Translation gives CASNFSPSSYNEQFF.

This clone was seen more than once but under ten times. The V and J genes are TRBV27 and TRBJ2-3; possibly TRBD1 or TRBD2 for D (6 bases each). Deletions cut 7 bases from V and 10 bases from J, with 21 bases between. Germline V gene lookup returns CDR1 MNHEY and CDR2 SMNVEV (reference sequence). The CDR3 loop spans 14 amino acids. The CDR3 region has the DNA TGTGCCAGCACTCACCTCCCGGGAGCAGGGGCGCAGTATTTT. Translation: CASTHLPGAGAQYF.

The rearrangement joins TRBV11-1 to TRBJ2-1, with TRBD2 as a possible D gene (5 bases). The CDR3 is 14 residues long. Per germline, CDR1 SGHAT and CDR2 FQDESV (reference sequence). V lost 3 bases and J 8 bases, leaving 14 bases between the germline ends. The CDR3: CASSLDSRLDEQFF. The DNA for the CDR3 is TGTGCCAGCAGCTTGGACTCCCGGCTGGATGAGCAGTTCTTC. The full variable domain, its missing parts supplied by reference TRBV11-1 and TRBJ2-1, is EAEVAQSPRYKITEKSQAVAFWCDPISGHATLYWYRQILGQGPELLVQFQDESVVDDSQLPKDRFSAERLKGVDSTLKIQPAELGDSAMYLCASSLDSRLDEQFFGPGTRLTVL.

This chain's CDR3 is CASSLGYGWAKNIQYF. The CDR3, as DNA: TGCGCCAGCAGCTTGGGTTACGGATGGGCCAAAAACATTCAGTACTTC. The rearrangement uses TRBV5-1 and TRBJ2-4; D is unclear. The CDR3 is 16 amino acids. CDR1 is SGHRS, CDR2 YFSETQ, per germline. Trimming shortened V by 0 bases and J by 1 base, and 11 bases separated the two germline ends.

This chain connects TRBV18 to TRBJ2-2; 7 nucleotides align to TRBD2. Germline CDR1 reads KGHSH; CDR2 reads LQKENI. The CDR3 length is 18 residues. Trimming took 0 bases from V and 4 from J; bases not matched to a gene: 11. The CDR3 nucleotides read TGTGCCAGCTCACCACCGCTAGCGGTTAGAGGTGGCACCGGGGAGCTGTTTTTT. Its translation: CASSPPLAVRGGTGELFF.

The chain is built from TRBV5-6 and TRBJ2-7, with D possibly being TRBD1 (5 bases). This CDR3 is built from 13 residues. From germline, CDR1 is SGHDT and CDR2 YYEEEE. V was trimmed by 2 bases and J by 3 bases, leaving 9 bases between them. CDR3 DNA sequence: TGTGCCAGCAGCTTACAAGACAGCTACGAGCAGTACTTC. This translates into CASSLQDSYEQYF.

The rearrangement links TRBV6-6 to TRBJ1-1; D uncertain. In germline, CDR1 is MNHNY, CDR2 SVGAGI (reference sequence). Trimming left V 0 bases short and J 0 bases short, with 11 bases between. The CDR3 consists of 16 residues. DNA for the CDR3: TGTGCCAGCAGTTACTCTCAGTTTTCCATGAACACTGAAGCTTTCTTT. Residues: CASSYSQFSMNTEAFF.

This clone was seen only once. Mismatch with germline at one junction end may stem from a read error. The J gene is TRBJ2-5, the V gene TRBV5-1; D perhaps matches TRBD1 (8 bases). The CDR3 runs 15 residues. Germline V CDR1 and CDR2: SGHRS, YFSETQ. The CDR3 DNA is TGCGCCAGCAGCACCGGACAGGGAGGGAGTGGGACCCGGTACTTC. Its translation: CASSTGQGGSGTRYF.

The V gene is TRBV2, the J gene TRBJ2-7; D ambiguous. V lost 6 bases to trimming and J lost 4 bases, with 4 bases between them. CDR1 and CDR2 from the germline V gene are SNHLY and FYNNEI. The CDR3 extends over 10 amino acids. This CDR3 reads CASSFYEQYF. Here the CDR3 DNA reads TGTGCCAGCAGCTTTTACGAGCAGTACTTC.

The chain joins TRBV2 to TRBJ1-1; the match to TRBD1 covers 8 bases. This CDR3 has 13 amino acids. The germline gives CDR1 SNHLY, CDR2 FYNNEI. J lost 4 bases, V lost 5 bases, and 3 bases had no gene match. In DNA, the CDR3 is TGTGCCAGCAGTAGACAGGGGCCCACTGAAGCTTTCTTT. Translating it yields CASSRQGPTEAFF. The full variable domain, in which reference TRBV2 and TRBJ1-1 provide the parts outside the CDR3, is EPEVTQTPSHQVTQMGQEVILRCVPISNHLYFYWYRQILGQKVEFLVSFYNNEISEKSEIFDDQFSVERPDGSNFTLKIRSTKLEDSAMYFCASSRQGPTEAFFGQGTRLTVV.

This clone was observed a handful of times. The CDR3 bases are TGTGCCAGCTGTGACAGGTCCTACGAGCAGTACTTC. It translates to CASCDRSYEQYF. The chain recombines TRBV5-8 with TRBJ2-7; D possibly corresponds to TRBD1 (6 bases). Trimming left V 7 bases short and J 1 base short, with 9 bases between. CDR3 length: 12 residues. The germline V gene encodes CDR1 SGHTS and CDR2 YDEGEE.

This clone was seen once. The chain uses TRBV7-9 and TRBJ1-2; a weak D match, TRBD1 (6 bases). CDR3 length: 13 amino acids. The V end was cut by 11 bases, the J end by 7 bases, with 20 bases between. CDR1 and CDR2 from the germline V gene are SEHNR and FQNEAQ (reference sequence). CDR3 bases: TGTGCCTCTGGTCCCACAGGGATTGCTGGCTACACCTTC. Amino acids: CASGPTGIAGYTF.

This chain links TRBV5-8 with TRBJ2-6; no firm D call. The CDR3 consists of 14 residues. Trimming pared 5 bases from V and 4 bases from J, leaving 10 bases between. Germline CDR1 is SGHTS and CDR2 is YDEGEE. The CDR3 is CASRSVAGANVLTF. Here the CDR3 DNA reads TGTGCCAGCAGGAGTGTAGCCGGGGCCAACGTCCTGACTTTC.

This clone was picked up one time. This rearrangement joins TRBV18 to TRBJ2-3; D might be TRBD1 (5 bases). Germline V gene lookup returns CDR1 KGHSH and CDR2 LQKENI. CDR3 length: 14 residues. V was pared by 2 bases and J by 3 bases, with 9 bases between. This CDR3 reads CASSPGASTDTQYF. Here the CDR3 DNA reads TGTGCCAGCTCACCAGGGGCTAGTACAGATACGCAGTATTTT.

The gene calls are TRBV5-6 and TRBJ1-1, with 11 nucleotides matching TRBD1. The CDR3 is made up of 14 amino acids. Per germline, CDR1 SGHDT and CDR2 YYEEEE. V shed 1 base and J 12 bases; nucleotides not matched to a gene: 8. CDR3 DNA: TGTGCCAGCAGCTTGTGGGATGGGACAGGGGGGCCTTTCTTT. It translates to CASSLWDGTGGPFF.

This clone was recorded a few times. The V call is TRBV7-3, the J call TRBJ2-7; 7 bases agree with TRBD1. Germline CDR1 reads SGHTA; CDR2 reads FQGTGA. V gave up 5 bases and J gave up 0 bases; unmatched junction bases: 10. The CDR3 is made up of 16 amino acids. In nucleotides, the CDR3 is TGTGCCAGCAGCATGGGGACAGAGTGGGGCTCCTACGAGCAGTACTTC. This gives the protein CASSMGTEWGSYEQYF.

Written as DNA, the CDR3 is TGTGCCGGGGGGGAGGGAACGAACACTGAAGCTTTCTTT. This translates into CAGGEGTNTEAFF. V is TRBV2 and J is TRBJ1-1; TRBD1 is a possible D gene (5 bases). The CDR3 spans 13 residues. Between the trimmed V and J ends, which lost 11 bases and 1 base, there was a span of 14 bases. Germline CDR1 SNHLY, CDR2 FYNNEI. Supplemented by reference TRBV2 and TRBJ1-1, the full variable domain reads EPEVTQTPSHQVTQMGQEVILRCVPISNHLYFYWYRQILGQKVEFLVSFYNNEISEKSEIFDDQFSVERPDGSNFTLKIRSTKLEDSAMYFCAGGEGTNTEAFFGQGTRLTVV.

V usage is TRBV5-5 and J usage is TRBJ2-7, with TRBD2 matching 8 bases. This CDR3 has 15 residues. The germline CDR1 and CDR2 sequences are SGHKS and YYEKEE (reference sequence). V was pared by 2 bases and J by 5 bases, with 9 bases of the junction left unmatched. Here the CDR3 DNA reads TGTGCCAGCAGCTTTCGGCTAGCGGGTCTAGACGAGCAGTACTTC. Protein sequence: CASSFRLAGLDEQYF.

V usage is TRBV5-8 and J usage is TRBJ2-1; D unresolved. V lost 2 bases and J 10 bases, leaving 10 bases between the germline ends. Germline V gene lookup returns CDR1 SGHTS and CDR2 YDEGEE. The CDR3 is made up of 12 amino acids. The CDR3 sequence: CASSFYSQEQFF. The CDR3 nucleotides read TGTGCCAGCAGCTTCTATTCACAGGAGCAGTTCTTC. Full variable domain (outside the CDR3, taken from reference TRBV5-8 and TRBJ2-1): EAGVTQSPTHLIKTRGQQATLRCSPISGHTSVYWYQQALGLGLQFLLWYDEGEERNRGNFPPRFSGRQFPNYSSELNVNALELEDSALYLCASSFYSQEQFFGPGTRLTVL.

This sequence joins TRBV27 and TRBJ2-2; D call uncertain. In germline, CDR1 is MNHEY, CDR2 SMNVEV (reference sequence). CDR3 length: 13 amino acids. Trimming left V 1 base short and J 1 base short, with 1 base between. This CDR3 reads CASSLLNTGELFF. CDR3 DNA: TGTGCCAGCAGTTTATTGAACACCGGGGAGCTGTTTTTT.

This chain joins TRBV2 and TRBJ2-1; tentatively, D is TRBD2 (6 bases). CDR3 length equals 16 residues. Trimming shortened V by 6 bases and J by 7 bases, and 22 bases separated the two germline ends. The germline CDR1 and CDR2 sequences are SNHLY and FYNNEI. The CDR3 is CASSLRWRARGNEQFF. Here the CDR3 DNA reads TGTGCCAGCAGCCTCCGCTGGAGGGCCCGGGGGAATGAGCAGTTCTTC. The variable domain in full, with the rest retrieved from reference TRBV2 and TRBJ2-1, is EPEVTQTPSHQVTQMGQEVILRCVPISNHLYFYWYRQILGQKVEFLVSFYNNEISEKSEIFDDQFSVERPDGSNFTLKIRSTKLEDSAMYFCASSLRWRARGNEQFFGPGTRLTVL.

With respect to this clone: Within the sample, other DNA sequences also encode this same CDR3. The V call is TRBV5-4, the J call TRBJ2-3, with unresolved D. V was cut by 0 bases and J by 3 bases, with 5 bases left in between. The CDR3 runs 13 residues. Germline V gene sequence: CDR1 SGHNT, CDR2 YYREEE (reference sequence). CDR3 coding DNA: TGTGCCAGCAGCTTGGGACGGACAGATACGCAGTATTTT. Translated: CASSLGRTDTQYF.

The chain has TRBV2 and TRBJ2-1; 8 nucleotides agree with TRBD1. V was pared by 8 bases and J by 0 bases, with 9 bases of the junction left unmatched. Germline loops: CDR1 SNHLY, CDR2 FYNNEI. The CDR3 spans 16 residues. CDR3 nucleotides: TGTGCCAGCCTTCGCGGACAGGGTGGCTCCTACAATGAGCAGTTCTTC. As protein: CASLRGQGGSYNEQFF.

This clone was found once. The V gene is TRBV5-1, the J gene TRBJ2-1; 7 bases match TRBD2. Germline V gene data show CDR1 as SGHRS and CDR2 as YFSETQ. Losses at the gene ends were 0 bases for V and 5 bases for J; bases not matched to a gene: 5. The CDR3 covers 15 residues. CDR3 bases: TGCGCCAGCAGCTTGGTCCTAGCGGCTAACAATGAGCAGTTCTTC. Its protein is CASSLVLAANNEQFF.

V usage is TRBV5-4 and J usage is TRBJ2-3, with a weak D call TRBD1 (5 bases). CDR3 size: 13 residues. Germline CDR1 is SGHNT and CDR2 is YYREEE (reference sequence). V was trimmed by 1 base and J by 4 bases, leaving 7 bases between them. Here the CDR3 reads CASSLLGADTQYF. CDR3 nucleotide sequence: TGTGCCAGCAGCTTGTTAGGGGCAGATACGCAGTATTTT.

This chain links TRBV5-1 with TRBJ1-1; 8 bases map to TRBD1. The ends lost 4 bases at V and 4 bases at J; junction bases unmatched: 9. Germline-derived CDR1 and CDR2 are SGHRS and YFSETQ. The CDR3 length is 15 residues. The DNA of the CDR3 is TGCGCCAGCAGCCCCCAGACAGGGGATGGCACTGAAGCTTTCTTT. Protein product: CASSPQTGDGTEAFF.